The T cell receptor (beta chain) described here comes from a study of shared clonotypes between healthy human individuals. Sequencing used immunoSEQ multiplex PCR; TCRdb keeps in-frame clones, though not all of them. The table includes some 2.3 million clones, about 92% detected once. The CDR3 length is 15 residues. Germline V gives CDR1 MNHEY, CDR2 SMNVEV (reference sequence). V lost 3 bases to trimming and J lost 6 bases; unmatched junction nucleotides: 6. This receptor was obtained from a man between 18 and 29 years old in good health. Some clones in this sample may be carry-over from other donors' samples. This chain links TRBV27 with TRBJ2-1; 9 bases match TRBD1. Sequenced material: naive CD4+ T cells from PBMCs. Subset reported: CD45RA+ positively selected. CDR3 nucleotide sequence: TGTGCCAGCAGTTTTGGGACAGGGTTCCCCAATGAGCAGTTCTTC. Translating it yields CASSFGTGFPNEQFF.